A single T cell receptor (beta chain) is shown here with its context. The antigen is unknown. It was 5'RACE with constant-segment primers that produced the TCR alpha and TCR beta cDNA libraries, which carried sample barcodes and UMIs. Via MiXCR, TCRdb re-called the 5' RACE reads, giving one row per CDR3 protein. The table lists 120,000 to 150,000 distinct CDR3 sequences, 15% to 20% of them singletons, with approximately 2.3% in the top ten. The entry originates in a study of T-cell memory formation after mild COVID-19. At the level of the study: TCR clusters were mostly donor specific.

Looked up from germline, CDR1 is SGHTA and CDR2 is FQGTGA. This CDR3 contains 16 residues. Unmatched junction bases numbered 5, after V lost 3 bases and J lost 4 bases. General study findings and limits: The finding that pre-infection memory included some responding clones suggested that cross-reactive memory joined.

The clonotype originates from an adult woman who had mild COVID-19 (a few samples of this study predate the infection). Cell type and time point are not known. The rearrangement uses TRBV7-3 and TRBJ2-2, with 10 positions matching TRBD2. What was sequenced was PBMCs or a T cell subset sorted from them (not recorded which). The CDR3 coding sequence is TGTGCCAGCAGCTTTGGTAGCGGGAGGACCACCGGGGAGCTGTTTTTT. Protein product: CASSFGSGRTTGELFF.